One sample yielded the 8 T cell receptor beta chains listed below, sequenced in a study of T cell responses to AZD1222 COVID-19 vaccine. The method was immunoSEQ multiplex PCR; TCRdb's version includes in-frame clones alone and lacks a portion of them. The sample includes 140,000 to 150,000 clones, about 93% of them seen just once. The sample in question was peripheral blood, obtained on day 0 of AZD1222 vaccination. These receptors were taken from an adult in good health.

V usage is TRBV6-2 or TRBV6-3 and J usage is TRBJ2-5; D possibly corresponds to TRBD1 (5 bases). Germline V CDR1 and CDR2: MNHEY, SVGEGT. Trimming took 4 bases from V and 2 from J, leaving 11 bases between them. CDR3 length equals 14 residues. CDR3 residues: CASSSSREQETQYF. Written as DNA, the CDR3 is TGTGCCAGCAGTTCGTCCAGGGAACAAGAGACCCAGTACTTC.

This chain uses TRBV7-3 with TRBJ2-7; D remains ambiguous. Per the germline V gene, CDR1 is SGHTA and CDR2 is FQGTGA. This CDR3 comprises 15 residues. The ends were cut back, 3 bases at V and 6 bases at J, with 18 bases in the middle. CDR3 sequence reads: CASSFLAPSSIEQYF. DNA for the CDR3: TGTGCCAGCAGCTTTTTGGCCCCATCCTCCATCGAGCAGTACTTC.

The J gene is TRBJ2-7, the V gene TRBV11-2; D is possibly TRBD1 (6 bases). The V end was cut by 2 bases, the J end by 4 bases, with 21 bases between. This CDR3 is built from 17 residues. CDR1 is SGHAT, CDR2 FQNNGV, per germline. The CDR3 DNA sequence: TGTGCCAGCAGCTTAATGTCGCAGGGGCTCACTTCGTACGAGCAGTACTTC. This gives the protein CASSLMSQGLTSYEQYF.

The CDR3, as DNA: TGTGCCAGCACCCTGAATAGCGGGAGTCCCGATACGCAGTATTTT. Translating gives CASTLNSGSPDTQYF. The chain joins TRBV25-1 to TRBJ2-3; 9 bases are shared with TRBD2. CDR3 length equals 15 residues. Trimming cost V 7 bases and J 6 bases; bases outside gene matches: 11. Looked up from germline, CDR1 is MGHDK and CDR2 is SYGVNS.

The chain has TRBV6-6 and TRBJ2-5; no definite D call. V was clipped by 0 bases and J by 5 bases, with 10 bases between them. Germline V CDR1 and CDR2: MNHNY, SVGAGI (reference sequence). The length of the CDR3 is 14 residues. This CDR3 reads CASSYSASRETQYF. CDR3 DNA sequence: TGTGCCAGCAGTTACTCAGCAAGCCGGGAGACCCAGTACTTC.

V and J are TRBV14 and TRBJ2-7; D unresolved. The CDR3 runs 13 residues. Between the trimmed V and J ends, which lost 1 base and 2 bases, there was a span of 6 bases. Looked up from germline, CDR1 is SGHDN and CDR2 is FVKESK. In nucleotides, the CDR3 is TGTGCCAGCAGCCAAGCGGGCCCCTACGAGCAGTACTTC. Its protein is CASSQAGPYEQYF.

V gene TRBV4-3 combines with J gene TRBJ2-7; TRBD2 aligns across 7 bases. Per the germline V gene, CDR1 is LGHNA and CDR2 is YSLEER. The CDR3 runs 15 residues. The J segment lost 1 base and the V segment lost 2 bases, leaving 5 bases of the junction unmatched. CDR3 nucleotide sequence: TGCGCCAGCAGCCAAAGAGAACTAGCGTCCTACGAGCAGTACTTC. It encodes CASSQRELASYEQYF.

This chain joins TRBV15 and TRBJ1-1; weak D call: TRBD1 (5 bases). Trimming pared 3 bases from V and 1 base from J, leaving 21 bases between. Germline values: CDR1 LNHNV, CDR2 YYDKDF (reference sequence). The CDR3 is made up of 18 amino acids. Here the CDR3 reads CATSSIILRDLTNTEAFF. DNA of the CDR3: TGTGCCACCAGCAGTATAATATTAAGGGACCTCACGAACACTGAAGCTTTCTTT. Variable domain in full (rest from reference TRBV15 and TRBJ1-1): DAMVIQNPRYQVTQFGKPVTLSCSQTLNHNVMYWYQQKSSQAPKLLFHYYDKDFNNEADTPDNFQSRRPNTSFCFLDIRSPGLGDTAMYLCATSSIILRDLTNTEAFFGQGTRLTVV.